Each of the 18 T cell receptor beta chains below was sequenced from the same sample in a study of blood T cell repertoires in COVID-19. The repertoire was sequenced with immunoSEQ multiplex PCR; TCRdb's copy has only in-frame clones and lacks some. Of more than 200,000 clones listed, around 87% were seen once; the top ten hold around 1.6%. Sequenced input: PBMCs or T cells enriched from blood (not recorded which). The receptors come from a woman aged 45-60 years who had recovered from COVID-19.

The chain is built from TRBV5-4 and TRBJ2-5; TRBD2 aligns across 7 bases. The CDR3 length is 16 residues. V shed 4 bases and J 7 bases; nucleotides not matched to a gene: 16. Germline V gene data show CDR1 as SGHNT and CDR2 as YYREEE (reference sequence). CDR3 coding DNA: TGTGCCAGCAGCCCTCTGACCGGGACTAAAGGAGGGACCCAGTACTTC. As protein: CASSPLTGTKGGTQYF.

This chain links TRBV27 with TRBJ2-2; 12 positions match TRBD2. The junction had 8 bases not matched to a gene; V was cut back by 6 bases and J by 6 bases. The CDR3 is 16 residues long. CDR1 MNHEY and CDR2 SMNVEV come from the germline V gene (reference sequence). The DNA for the CDR3 is TGTGCCAGCAGACCCGGGACTAGCGGGTTAGCCGGGGAGCTGTTTTTT. Translating gives CASRPGTSGLAGELFF.

The chain employs TRBV27 and TRBJ2-1, with TRBD2 as a possible D gene (6 bases). Trimming took off 6 bases at V and 0 bases at J, with 15 bases between the two ends. This CDR3 region has 16 residues. The germline CDR1 and CDR2 sequences are MNHEY and SMNVEV (reference sequence). The CDR3 sequence is CASSTRDSSSYNEQFF. The CDR3, as DNA: TGTGCCAGCAGCACCCGGGACTCGAGCTCCTACAATGAGCAGTTCTTC.

This CDR3 reads CASVNSYEQYF. CDR3 nucleotide sequence: TGTGCCAGCGTCAACTCCTACGAGCAGTACTTC. This chain uses TRBV2 with TRBJ2-7; D is unresolved. Trimming cost V 8 bases and J 0 bases, with 5 bases left between them. CDR3 length: 11 amino acids. Germline loops: CDR1 SNHLY, CDR2 FYNNEI.

This clone was seen just once. V usage is TRBV20-1 and J usage is TRBJ2-5, with a weak D call TRBD2 (5 bases). V was shortened by 3 bases and J by 2 bases, with 16 bases between the two germline ends. This CDR3 contains 15 residues. Germline V lookup: CDR1 DFQATT, CDR2 SNEGSKA (reference sequence). DNA of the CDR3: TGCAGTGCTAGTCAACTCACTAGAGTTCAAGAGACCCAGTACTTC. Its translation: CSASQLTRVQETQYF.

This chain connects TRBV5-4 to TRBJ1-2, with D unresolved. Trimming pared 0 bases from V and 4 bases from J, leaving 7 bases between. CDR3 length: 13 amino acids. CDR1 is SGHNT, CDR2 YYREEE, per germline (reference sequence). The DNA of the CDR3 is TGTGCCAGCAGCTTGGCCGGGTTCTATGGCTACACCTTC. It encodes CASSLAGFYGYTF.

The rearrangement links TRBV6-2 or TRBV6-3 to TRBJ2-5; D might be TRBD1 (6 bases). This CDR3 spans 15 amino acids. Germline values: CDR1 MNHEY, CDR2 SVGEGT. The V and J ends lost 5 bases and 2 bases respectively, with 15 bases between them. The DNA for the CDR3 is TGTGCCAGCAGTCTGGCGGACAGATTACAAGAGACCCAGTACTTC. Translating gives CASSLADRLQETQYF.

The V gene is TRBV7-8, the J gene TRBJ1-4; 7 positions match TRBD1. The junction had 8 bases not matched to a gene; V was cut back by 3 bases and J by 7 bases. The CDR3 is made up of 15 amino acids. The germline CDR1 and CDR2 sequences are SGHVS and FQNEAQ. CDR3 nucleotides: TGTGCCAGCAGCTTCGGACAGGCCCTCGGTGAAAAACTGTTTTTT. Translating gives CASSFGQALGEKLFF. Complete variable domain (other parts from reference TRBV7-8 and TRBJ1-4): GAGVSQSPRYKVAKRGQDVALRCDPISGHVSLFWYQQALGQGPEFLTYFQNEAQLDKSGLPSDRFFAERPEGSVSTLKIQRTQQEDSAVYLCASSFGQALGEKLFFGSGTQLSVL.

J is TRBJ2-7 and V is TRBV7-9; TRBD1 matches 10 bases. This CDR3 is 15 amino acids long. V shed 3 bases and J 1 base; nucleotides not matched to a gene: 3. In germline, CDR1 is SEHNR, CDR2 FQNEAQ (reference sequence). The CDR3 here is CASSLGQGFSYEQYF. DNA of the CDR3: TGTGCCAGCAGCTTGGGACAGGGGTTTTCCTACGAGCAGTACTTC.

J is TRBJ2-1 and V is TRBV18; possible D gene TRBD1, 5 bases. This CDR3 contains 15 residues. The germline V and J ends were trimmed by 3 bases and 6 bases, with 15 bases remaining between them. Looked up from germline, CDR1 is KGHSH and CDR2 is LQKENI. CDR3 DNA sequence: TGTGCCAGCTCACCCCTAGGACACAGTTTCAATGAGCAGTTCTTC. Protein product: CASSPLGHSFNEQFF.

This clone was recorded only once. The genes are TRBV7-6 and TRBJ2-3, with D uncertain. The CDR3 extends over 16 amino acids. Germline V gene lookup returns CDR1 SGHVS and CDR2 FNYEAQ. Trimming took 1 base from V and 0 from J, leaving 11 bases between them. CDR3 DNA sequence: TGTGCCAGCAGCTTAGTCGACAAATACAGCACAGATACGCAGTATTTT. It translates to CASSLVDKYSTDTQYF.

This chain joins TRBV18 and TRBJ2-3, with no clear D. Trimming took off 3 bases at V and 0 bases at J, with 10 bases between the two ends. CDR1 is KGHSH, CDR2 LQKENI, per germline. The CDR3 is 15 amino acids. CDR3 sequence reads: CASSPVSESTDTQYF. CDR3 bases: TGTGCCAGCTCACCGGTGAGTGAGAGCACAGATACGCAGTATTTT.

The chain combines TRBV6-5 with TRBJ2-7; D may be TRBD2 (6 bases). Germline CDR1 reads MNHEY; CDR2 reads SVGAGI. V was shortened by 6 bases and J by 3 bases, with 12 bases between the two germline ends. The CDR3 is made up of 13 amino acids. The CDR3 DNA is TGTGCCAGCAGCGGGAGACATAACTACGAGCAGTACTTC. Encoded protein: CASSGRHNYEQYF.

This chain links TRBV6-2 or TRBV6-3 with TRBJ1-5; D uncertain. V was trimmed by 6 bases and J by 3 bases, leaving 12 bases between them. The CDR3 covers 14 residues. CDR1 and CDR2 from the germline V gene are MNHEY and SVGEGT. This CDR3 is CASSPAGINQPQHF. CDR3 DNA sequence: TGTGCCAGCAGCCCCGCCGGGATCAATCAGCCCCAGCATTTT.

V is TRBV25-1 and J is TRBJ1-1; D call uncertain. This CDR3 has 15 residues. The V and J ends lost 0 bases and 4 bases respectively, with 12 bases between them. Germline V lookup: CDR1 MGHDK, CDR2 SYGVNS. Here the CDR3 reads CASSEYSGLGTEAFF. The CDR3 DNA is TGTGCCAGCAGTGAATATAGCGGGTTGGGCACTGAAGCTTTCTTT.

The chain couples TRBV3-1 (or the pseudogene TRBV3-2) to TRBJ2-2; D is possibly TRBD2 (5 bases). The CDR3 runs 17 residues. V was trimmed by 3 bases and J by 2 bases, leaving 16 bases between them. CDR1 is LGHDT, CDR2 YNNKEL, per germline (reference sequence). CDR3 DNA: TGTGCCAGCAGCCATCGCGCGCTAGCCGGCAACACCGGGGAGCTGTTTTTT. Its protein is CASSHRALAGNTGELFF.

This clone was counted a single time. The chain joins TRBV2 to TRBJ2-7; no firm D call. Germline CDR1 is SNHLY and CDR2 is FYNNEI. The CDR3 loop spans 12 amino acids. V was cut by 7 bases and J by 1 base, with 8 bases left in between. This chain's CDR3 is CASTTDSYEQYF. The CDR3 region has the DNA TGTGCCAGCACCACAGATTCCTACGAGCAGTACTTC.

The rearrangement links TRBV10-3 to TRBJ2-7; 10 bases line up with TRBD1. J lost 2 bases, V lost 5 bases, and 3 bases had no gene match. The CDR3 loop spans 14 amino acids. Germline assignment: CDR1 ENHRY and CDR2 SYGVKD. CDR3 sequence reads: CAISPGTGAYEQYF. The CDR3 DNA reads as TGTGCCATCAGTCCCGGGACAGGGGCCTACGAGCAGTACTTC.